The clone carrying this T cell receptor beta chain was observed a handful of times. Its specificity is unknown. The sample comes from a study of beta chain features in type 1 diabetes. Overall study findings and caveats: Type 1 diabetes patients had moderately but significantly shorter TCRB CDR3s in all four CD4+ subsets. Because the template was cDNA, high-expressing cells might be over-represented. VDJ junctions in type 1 diabetes patients carried more deletions and fewer insertions.

Isolation of CD4+ naive, central memory, regulatory and stem cell-like memory cells was achieved by sorting via CD45RO/CCR7/CD25/CD127/CD95/CD27. Expressed TCRB transcripts were sequenced after all isolated RNA was converted to cDNA. Produced via immunoSEQ multiplex PCR; TCRdb's table is partial and in-frame only. The sample consists of nearly 700,000 clones, around 15% of them appearing once. Material: naive CD4+ T cells from blood. This sequence originates from a man aged 18 to 35 with type 1 diabetes.

CDR3 region: CASSPAGLEAFF. Here the CDR3 DNA reads TGTGCCAGCAGCCCCGCAGGCCTTGAAGCTTTCTTT. V usage is TRBV14 and J usage is TRBJ1-1; D gene unclear. Trimming cost V 4 bases and J 7 bases, with 10 bases left between them. The germline CDR1 and CDR2 sequences are SGHDN and FVKESK. This CDR3 is 12 amino acids long. Full variable domain (missing parts from reference TRBV14 and TRBJ1-1): EAGVTQFPSHSVIEKGQTVTLRCDPISGHDNLYWYRRVMGKEIKFLLHFVKESKQDESGMPNNRFLAERTGGTYSTLKVQPAELEDSGVYFCASSPAGLEAFFGQGTRLTVV.